This entry describes one T cell receptor (beta chain). The antigen is unknown. This specimen comes from a study of T cell responses to AZD1222 COVID-19 vaccine. General study points: The peak T cell response came first, and repertoires were sampled only after it. Nearly half of unique spike-specific TCRs reportedly avoided B.1.351 and B.1.1.7 mutated regions. Recipients of two AZD1222 doses showed rising Spike-specific TCR breadth and depth. Baseline testing showed seropositivity in only six AZD1222 recipients.

Libraries were prepared by immunoSEQ multiplex PCR; TCRdb keeps only in-frame clonotypes and omits some of them. The sample holds about 190,000 clones, 85% to 90% seen once. Germline loops: CDR1 SGHAT, CDR2 FQNNGV. There are 16 residues in the CDR3. The ends lost 5 bases at V and 4 bases at J; junction bases unmatched: 8. The clonotype was recovered from an adult in good health. V gene TRBV11-2 combines with J gene TRBJ2-3, with 11 bases matching TRBD1. Sequencing was performed on peripheral blood, taken on day 0 of AZD1222 vaccination. The CDR3 region has the DNA TGTGCCAGCAGCGTATCGGGACAGGGGGTCGCAGATACGCAGTATTTT. It is translated as CASSVSGQGVADTQYF.